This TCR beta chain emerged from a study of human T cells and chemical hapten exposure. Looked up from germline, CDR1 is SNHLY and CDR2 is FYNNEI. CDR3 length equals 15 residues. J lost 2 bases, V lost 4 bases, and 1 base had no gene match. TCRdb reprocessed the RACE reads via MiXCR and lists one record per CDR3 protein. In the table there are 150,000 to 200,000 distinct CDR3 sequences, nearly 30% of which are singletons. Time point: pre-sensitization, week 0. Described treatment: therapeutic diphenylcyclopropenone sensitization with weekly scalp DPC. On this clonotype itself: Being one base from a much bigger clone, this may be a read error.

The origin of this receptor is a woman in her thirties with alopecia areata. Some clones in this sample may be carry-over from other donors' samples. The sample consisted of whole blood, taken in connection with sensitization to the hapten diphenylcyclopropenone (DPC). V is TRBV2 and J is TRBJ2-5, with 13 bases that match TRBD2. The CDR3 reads CASSGTSGSQETQYF. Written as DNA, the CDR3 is TGTGCCAGCAGTGGGACTAGCGGGAGTCAAGAGACCCAGTACTTC.